This entry concerns a single T cell receptor beta chain. Libraries were prepared by immunoSEQ multiplex PCR; TCRdb keeps only in-frame clonotypes and omits some of them. The data contain 54,000 or so clones, 84% of them singletons. The record originates from a study of OX40 agonist ivuxolimab in advanced cancers. The wider study: Intravenous ivuxolimab at 0.01 to 10 mg/kg was given to patients every 2 weeks. Among those enrolled, mean age was approximately 62 years (range about 23 to 90) and over 70% were male.

This CDR3 comprises 14 residues. Germline V gene data show CDR1 as SEHNR and CDR2 as FQNEAQ (reference sequence). The ends were cut back, 5 bases at V and 8 bases at J, with 15 bases in the middle. Here the sequenced sample was CD4+ or CD8+ T cells sorted from blood, taken in a trial of the OX40 agonist ivuxolimab. This chain connects TRBV7-9 to TRBJ2-2; possibly TRBD1 for D (5 bases). This TCR derives from an adult with an advanced solid tumor such as melanoma, head and neck, liver or kidney cancer. CDR3 sequence: CASSPDTMVGELFF. The CDR3 DNA is TGTGCCAGCAGCCCGGACACGATGGTGGGGGAGCTGTTTTTT.